This entry features one T cell receptor beta chain sequence. The target antigen is unknown. Since all of the isolated RNA was reverse transcribed, expressed TCRB transcripts were what got sequenced. The protocol was immunoSEQ multiplex PCR, while the TCRdb copy is restricted to in-frame clones and leaves out a portion. The top ten clones hold about 0.065% of a sample with about half a million clones, over 25% of them seen once. This CDR3 has 14 amino acids. V was clipped by 1 base and J by 4 bases; unmatched bases: 1. The germline V gene has CDR1 SGHAT and CDR2 FQNNGV. This sample is drawn from a study of beta chain features in type 1 diabetes. Study in general: Comparable age, gender and cell yields were observed in patients relative to healthy donors.

Study results and limitations: Among patients with Type 1 diabetes, TCRB CDR3s were moderately but significantly shorter in every one of the four CD4+ subsets.

V and J are TRBV11-2 and TRBJ2-1; TRBD2 matches 7 bases. Sequenced material: naive CD4+ T cells from blood. The origin of this receptor is a man aged 18 to 29 in good health. The CDR3 DNA follows: TGTGCCAGCAGCTTAGGTAGCGGGTACAATGAGCAGTTCTTC. Its protein product is CASSLGSGYNEQFF. Full variable domain (missing parts from reference TRBV11-2 and TRBJ2-1): EAGVAQSPRYKIIEKRQSVAFWCNPISGHATLYWYQQILGQGPKLLIQFQNNGVVDDSQLPKDRFSAERLKGVDSTLKIQPAKLEDSAVYLCASSLGSGYNEQFFGPGTRLTVL.